These 3 T cell receptor beta chains originate from one sample sequenced in a study of blood T cell repertoires in COVID-19. Profiled with immunoSEQ multiplex PCR; TCRdb holds only in-frame clones, not every one. The profile shows approximately 38,000 clones, roughly 94% of them singletons. Material for sequencing was peripheral blood. The receptor set was obtained from a human donor with active COVID-19. The donor label of this sample is uncertain.

The chain uses TRBV9 and TRBJ2-1; 11 bases are shared with TRBD2. CDR1 is SGDLS and CDR2 is YYNGEE in the germline V gene. This CDR3 contains 17 residues. V dropped 3 bases and J dropped 5; count of bases not matched to a gene: 10. The CDR3 protein is CASSAPLAGGYDNEQFF. CDR3 sequence (DNA): TGTGCCAGCAGCGCCCCTTTAGCGGGAGGGTACGACAATGAGCAGTTCTTC.

The V call is TRBV29-1, the J call TRBJ2-5, with 8 bases identical to TRBD2. Germline V gives CDR1 SQVTM, CDR2 ANQGSEA. This CDR3 contains 14 residues. V trimming: 4 bases; J trimming: 5 bases; junction bases outside the gene matches: 9. The CDR3 region is CSVVVGGGQETQYF. Here the CDR3 DNA reads TGCAGCGTTGTTGTCGGCGGGGGGCAGGAGACCCAGTACTTC. Looking up the rest from reference TRBV29-1 and TRBJ2-5 gives the full variable domain: SAVISQKPSRDICQRGTSLTIQCQVDSQVTMMFWYRQQPGQSLTLIATANQGSEATYESGFVIDKFPISRPNLTFSTLTVSNMSPEDSSIYLCSVVVGGGQETQYFGPGTRLLVL.

The chain recombines TRBV27 with TRBJ2-3; D might be TRBD2 (5 bases). V lost 6 bases, J lost 2 bases, and 12 bases lay in between. Germline V gene sequence: CDR1 MNHEY, CDR2 SMNVEV (reference sequence). The CDR3 covers 14 residues. The CDR3: CASSDRGFTDTQYF. CDR3 DNA sequence: TGTGCCAGCAGCGATCGGGGTTTCACAGATACGCAGTATTTT.